Listed below are T cell receptor beta chains from one sample, sequenced in a study of blood T cell repertoires in COVID-19. Method: immunoSEQ multiplex PCR; TCRdb's copy keeps in-frame clones and lacks some. Of some 100,000 clones in the sample, approximately 78% were seen once. The source material was peripheral blood. These receptors were taken from a human donor in a cohort sampled during active COVID-19. CDR3s include the opening cysteine and the closing phenylalanine or tryptophan. The order of the fields is clone size, J gene, V gene, D gene, CDR3 protein, CDR3 DNA. A D gene is named only where the DNA matches it firmly. Clone sizes are given selectively: once, few, many, or a class where the clone is expanded.

. | TRBJ2-1 | TRBV7-8 | . | CASSSWTAYNEQFF | TGTGCCAGCAGCTCATGGACAGCCTACAATGAGCAGTTCTTC
. | TRBJ2-7 | TRBV19 | TRBD1 | CASRDLDRGQSEQYF | TGTGCCAGTAGAGATTTGGACAGGGGACAATCCGAGCAGTACTTC
. | TRBJ2-3 | TRBV7-2 | . | CAAGARADTQYF | TGTGCCGCTGGCGCGAGGGCGGATACGCAGTATTTT
few | TRBJ2-3 | TRBV5-1 | TRBD2 | CASSSSPLAGTTSTDTQYF | TGCGCCAGCAGCTCGAGCCCGCTAGCGGGGACCACTAGCACAGATACGCAGTATTTT
once | TRBJ2-1 | TRBV18 | TRBD1 | CASSPIVTGGGLNEQFF | TGTGCCAGCTCACCTATAGTGACAGGGGGCGGTTTGAATGAGCAGTTCTTC
. | TRBJ1-1 | TRBV6-1 | TRBD1 | CASSEGTGRAFF | TGTGCCAGCAGTGAAGGGACAGGGAGGGCTTTCTTT
once | TRBJ2-6 | TRBV3-1/TRBV3-2 | . | CASSPTGTTGANVLTF | TGTGCCAGCAGCCCCACCGGGACAACCGGGGCCAACGTCCTGACTTTC
few | TRBJ1-6 | TRBV6-5 | . | CASEHQGTSPLHF | TGTGCCAGCGAGCATCAGGGTACCTCACCCCTCCACTTT
. | TRBJ2-5 | TRBV5-1 | . | CASSLGMTGILKETQYF | TGCGCCAGCAGCTTGGGAATGACAGGTATTCTCAAAGAGACCCAGTACTTC
. | TRBJ2-3 | TRBV7-3 | TRBD2 | CASSLLAGGPDTQYF | TGTGCCAGCAGCTTATTAGCGGGGGGTCCAGATACGCAGTATTTT
. | TRBJ1-1 | TRBV6-6 | . | CASRHNYEAFF | TGTGCCAGCAGGCACAACTATGAAGCTTTCTTT
. | TRBJ2-1 | TRBV14 | TRBD1 | CASSQGRDRGFHEQFF | TGTGCCAGCAGCCAAGGCCGGGACAGGGGTTTCCATGAGCAGTTCTTC
. | TRBJ2-7 | TRBV6-5 | . | CASTEGDYEQYF | TGTGCCAGCACCGAGGGTGACTACGAGCAGTACTTC
. | TRBJ2-7 | TRBV5-1 | . | CASRPGTWSHEQYF | TGCGCCAGCAGACCCGGGACATGGAGCCACGAGCAGTACTTC
. | TRBJ1-2 | TRBV29-1 | . | CSVETVNYGYTF | TGCAGCGTTGAAACAGTCAACTATGGCTACACCTTC
. | TRBJ2-7 | TRBV6-2/TRBV6-3 | TRBD1 | CASSRQGFVYEQYF | TGTGCCAGCAGTCGACAGGGGTTCGTCTACGAGCAGTACTTC
. | TRBJ2-1 | TRBV9 | . | CASSVEGVSYNEQFF | TGTGCCAGCAGCGTAGAGGGAGTCTCTTACAATGAGCAGTTCTTC
. | TRBJ2-1 | TRBV3-1/TRBV3-2 | TRBD1 | CASSPAGDRGRSEQFF | TGTGCCAGCAGCCCAGCTGGGGACAGGGGGCGAAGTGAGCAGTTCTTC
once | TRBJ2-4 | TRBV13 | TRBD1 | CASSTEQGPDIQYF | TGTGCCAGCAGCACGGAACAGGGGCCTGACATTCAGTACTTC
. | TRBJ2-5 | TRBV11-2 | . | CASSLNRETQYF | TGTGCCAGCAGCCTTAACCGGGAGACCCAGTACTTC
. | TRBJ2-7 | TRBV7-2 | . | CASSSGFDEQYF | TGTGCCAGCAGCTCGGGGTTTGACGAGCAGTACTTC
. | TRBJ1-5 | TRBV6-5 | TRBD1 | CASKGQGAVQPQHF | TGTGCCAGCAAAGGACAGGGGGCGGTTCAGCCCCAGCATTTT
. | TRBJ1-1 | TRBV27 | . | CASSLSRDTEAFF | TGTGCCAGCAGTTTATCGAGGGATACTGAAGCTTTCTTT
. | TRBJ1-2 | TRBV5-6 | . | CASSPWPGDYGYTF | TGTGCCAGCAGCCCCTGGCCGGGGGACTATGGCTACACCTTC
. | TRBJ2-2 | TRBV20-1 | TRBD2 | CSASRLAGGWGTGELFF | TGCAGTGCTAGTCGTCTAGCGGGGGGATGGGGCACCGGGGAGCTGTTTTTT
once | TRBJ2-5 | TRBV5-1 | . | CASSTGQPQETQYF | TGCGCCAGCAGCACAGGACAGCCACAAGAGACCCAGTACTTC
. | TRBJ1-2 | TRBV2 | . | CASRLGQANYGYTF | TGTGCCAGCAGGTTGGGGCAAGCTAACTATGGCTACACCTTC
few | TRBJ2-7 | TRBV7-3 | . | CASSFGQSYEQYF | TGTGCCAGCAGCTTTGGACAGTCCTACGAGCAGTACTTC
. | TRBJ2-7 | TRBV7-9 | TRBD1 | CASSSFGQGASYEQYF | TGTGCCAGCAGCTCGTTCGGACAGGGGGCATCCTACGAGCAGTACTTC
. | TRBJ1-1 | TRBV6-5 | . | CASSSELAEAFF | TGTGCCAGCAGTTCGGAGCTGGCTGAAGCTTTCTTT
. | TRBJ2-7 | TRBV12-3/TRBV12-4 | . | CASSTGQLEQYF | TGTGCCAGCAGTACTGGACAACTCGAGCAGTACTTC
. | TRBJ2-1 | TRBV4-2 | . | CASSQDGAGYNEQFF | TGTGCCAGCAGCCAAGATGGGGCTGGCTACAATGAGCAGTTCTTC
. | TRBJ2-1 | TRBV6-5 | . | CASRKASEPFDEQFF | TGTGCCAGCAGAAAGGCTAGCGAGCCCTTCGATGAGCAGTTCTTC
. | TRBJ2-3 | TRBV7-2 | . | CASSFGQVHTDTQYF | TGTGCCAGCAGCTTCGGCCAGGTCCACACAGATACGCAGTATTTT
. | TRBJ2-1 | TRBV15 | TRBD1 | CATSTPGQDFNEQFF | TGTGCCACCAGCACTCCGGGACAGGATTTCAATGAGCAGTTCTTC
. | TRBJ2-7 | TRBV5-4 | TRBD2 | CASSLAASGSIYEQYF | TGTGCCAGCAGCTTGGCGGCTAGCGGGTCCATCTACGAGCAGTACTTC
once | TRBJ2-7 | TRBV7-2 | . | CASSPPGFEYEQYF | TGTGCCAGCAGCCCCCCGGGGTTCGAGTACGAGCAGTACTTC
. | TRBJ1-6 | TRBV2 | . | CASSETGFSPLHF | TGTGCCAGCAGTGAGACAGGCTTTTCACCCCTCCACTTT
. | TRBJ2-2 | TRBV6-5 | . | CASSPPRGQGGELFF | TGTGCCAGCAGTCCCCCGCGGGGCCAGGGCGGGGAGCTGTTTTTT
. | TRBJ1-4 | TRBV19 | TRBD1 | CASSIGGTAGANEKLFF | TGTGCCAGTAGTATAGGAGGGACAGCAGGGGCTAATGAAAAACTGTTTTTT
. | TRBJ2-1 | TRBV7-9 | . | CASSFPRELYNEQFF | TGTGCCAGCAGCTTTCCCAGGGAACTTTACAATGAGCAGTTCTTC
. | TRBJ2-2 | TRBV5-4 | TRBD1 | CASSLSDRGTGELFF | TGTGCCAGCAGCTTGAGCGACAGGGGCACCGGGGAGCTGTTTTTT
. | TRBJ2-3 | TRBV6-4 | . | CASRQGPGTDTQYF | TGTGCCAGCAGACAGGGCCCGGGCACAGATACGCAGTATTTT
once | TRBJ1-4 | TRBV27 | . | CASSLSGGFQTNEKLFF | TGTGCCAGCAGTTTATCGGGAGGGTTCCAAACTAATGAAAAACTGTTTTTT
. | TRBJ2-2 | TRBV29-1 | TRBD2 | CSVRQGTSGVPNTGELFF | TGCAGCGTCAGGCAGGGGACTAGCGGTGTTCCGAACACCGGGGAGCTGTTTTTT
once | TRBJ1-6 | TRBV14 | TRBD1 | CASSPTGSYNSPLHF | TGTGCCAGCAGCCCGACAGGGTCCTATAATTCACCCCTCCACTTT
. | TRBJ1-3 | TRBV7-8 | . | CASSLRGQLAGNTIYF | TGTGCCAGCAGCTTACGGGGTCAGCTCGCTGGAAACACCATATATTTT
. | TRBJ1-1 | TRBV18 | TRBD1 | CASSPTTGATEAFF | TGTGCCAGCTCACCGACCACAGGGGCCACTGAAGCTTTCTTT